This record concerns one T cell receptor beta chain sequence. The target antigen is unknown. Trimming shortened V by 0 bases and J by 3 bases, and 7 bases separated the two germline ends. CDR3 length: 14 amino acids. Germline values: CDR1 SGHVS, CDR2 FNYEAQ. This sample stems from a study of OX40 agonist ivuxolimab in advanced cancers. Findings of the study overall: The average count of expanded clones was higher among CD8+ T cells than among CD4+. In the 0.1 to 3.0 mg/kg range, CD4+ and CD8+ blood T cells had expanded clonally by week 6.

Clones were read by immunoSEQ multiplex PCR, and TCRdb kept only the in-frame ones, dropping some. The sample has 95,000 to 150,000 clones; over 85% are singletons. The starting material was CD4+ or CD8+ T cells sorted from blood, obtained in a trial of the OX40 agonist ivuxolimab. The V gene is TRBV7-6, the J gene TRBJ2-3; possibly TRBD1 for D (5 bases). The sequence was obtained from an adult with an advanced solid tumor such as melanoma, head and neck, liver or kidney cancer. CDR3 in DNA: TGTGCCAGCAGCTTAGCGCAGGGAACAGATACGCAGTATTTT. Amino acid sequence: CASSLAQGTDTQYF.